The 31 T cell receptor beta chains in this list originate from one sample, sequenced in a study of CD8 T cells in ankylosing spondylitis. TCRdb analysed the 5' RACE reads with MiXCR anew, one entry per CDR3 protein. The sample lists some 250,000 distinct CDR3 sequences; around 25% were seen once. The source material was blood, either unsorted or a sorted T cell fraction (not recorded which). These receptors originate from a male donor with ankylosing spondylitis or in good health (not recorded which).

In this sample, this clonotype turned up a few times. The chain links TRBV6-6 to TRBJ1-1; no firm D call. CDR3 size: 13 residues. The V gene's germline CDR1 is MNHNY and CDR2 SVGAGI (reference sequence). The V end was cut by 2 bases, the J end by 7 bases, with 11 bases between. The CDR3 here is CASSYREGSEAFF. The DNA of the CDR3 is TGTGCCAGCAGTTACCGGGAGGGCAGTGAAGCTTTCTTT.

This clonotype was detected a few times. The CDR3 loop reads CSARRSLAGRNEQFF. The CDR3 DNA is TGCAGTGCTAGGAGGTCTCTAGCGGGAAGAAATGAGCAGTTCTTC. This rearrangement joins TRBV20-1 to TRBJ2-1; 9 positions match TRBD2. The CDR3 is 15 residues long. The germline CDR1 and CDR2 sequences are DFQATT and SNEGSKA (reference sequence). V shed 3 bases, J shed 7 bases, and the junction held 10 bases outside the gene matches.

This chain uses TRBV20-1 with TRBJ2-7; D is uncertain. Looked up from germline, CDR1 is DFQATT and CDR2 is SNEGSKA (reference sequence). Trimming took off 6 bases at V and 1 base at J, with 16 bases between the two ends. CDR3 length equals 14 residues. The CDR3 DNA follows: TGCAGTGCACAACGAGGCCCTGGGTCCTACGAGCAGTACTTC. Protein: CSAQRGPGSYEQYF.

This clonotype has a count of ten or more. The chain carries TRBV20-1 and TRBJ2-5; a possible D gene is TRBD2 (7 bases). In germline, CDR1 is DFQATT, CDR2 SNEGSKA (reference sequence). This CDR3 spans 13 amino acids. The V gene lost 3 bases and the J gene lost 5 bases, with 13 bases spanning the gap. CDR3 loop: CSARSGGRETQYF. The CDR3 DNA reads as TGCAGTGCTAGGTCGGGGGGCCGGGAGACCCAGTACTTC.

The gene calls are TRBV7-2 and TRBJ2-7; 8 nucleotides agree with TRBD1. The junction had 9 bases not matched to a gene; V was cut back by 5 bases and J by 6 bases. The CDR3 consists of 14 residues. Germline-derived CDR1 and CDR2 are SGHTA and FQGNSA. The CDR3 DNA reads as TGTGCCAGCAGCACCCAGGGGGCGCTCCTCGAGCAGTACTTC. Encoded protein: CASSTQGALLEQYF. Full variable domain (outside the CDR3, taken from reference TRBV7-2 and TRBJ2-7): GAGVSQSPSNKVTEKGKDVELRCDPISGHTALYWYRQSLGQGLEFLIYFQGNSAPDKSGLPSDRFSAERTGGSVSTLTIQRTQQEDSAVYLCASSTQGALLEQYFGPGTRLTVT.

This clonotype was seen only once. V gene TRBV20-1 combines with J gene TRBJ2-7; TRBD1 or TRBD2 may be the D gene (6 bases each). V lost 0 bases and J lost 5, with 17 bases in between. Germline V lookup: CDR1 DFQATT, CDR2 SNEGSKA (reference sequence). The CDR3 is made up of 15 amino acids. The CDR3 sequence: CSARDPRGARDEQYF. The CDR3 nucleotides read TGCAGTGCTAGAGATCCGAGGGGGGCCAGAGACGAGCAGTACTTC.

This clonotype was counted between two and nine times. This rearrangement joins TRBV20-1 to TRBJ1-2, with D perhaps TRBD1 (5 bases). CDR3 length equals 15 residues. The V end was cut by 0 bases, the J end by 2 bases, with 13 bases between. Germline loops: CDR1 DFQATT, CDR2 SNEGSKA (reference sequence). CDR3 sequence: CSARDPPGQNYGYTF. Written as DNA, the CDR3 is TGCAGTGCTAGAGACCCCCCGGGGCAGAACTATGGCTACACCTTC.

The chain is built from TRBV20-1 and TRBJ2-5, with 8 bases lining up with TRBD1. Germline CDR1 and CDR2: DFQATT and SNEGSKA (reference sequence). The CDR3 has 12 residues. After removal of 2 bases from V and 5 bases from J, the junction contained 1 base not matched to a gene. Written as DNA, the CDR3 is TGCAGTGCTAGAACAGGGGGGGAGACCCAGTACTTC. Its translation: CSARTGGETQYF.

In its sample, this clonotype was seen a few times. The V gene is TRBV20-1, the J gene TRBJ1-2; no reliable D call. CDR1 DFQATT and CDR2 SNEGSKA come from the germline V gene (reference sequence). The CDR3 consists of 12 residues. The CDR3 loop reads CSPALADYGYTF. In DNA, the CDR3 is TGCAGCCCCGCCCTGGCGGACTATGGCTACACCTTC.

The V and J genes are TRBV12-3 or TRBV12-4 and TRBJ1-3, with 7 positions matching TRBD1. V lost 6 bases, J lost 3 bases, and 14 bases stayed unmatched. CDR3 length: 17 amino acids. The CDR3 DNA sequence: TGTGCCAGCAGCCGCCTCCCGACAGGGCCGGGTGGAAACACCATATATTTT. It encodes CASSRLPTGPGGNTIYF.

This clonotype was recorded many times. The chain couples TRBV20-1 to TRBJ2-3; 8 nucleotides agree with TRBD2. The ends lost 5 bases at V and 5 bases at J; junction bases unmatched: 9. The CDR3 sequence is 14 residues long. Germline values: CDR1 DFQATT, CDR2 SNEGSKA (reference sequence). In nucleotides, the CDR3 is TGCAGTGCTGAACCGGGGGGGTTCGAAGATACGCAGTATTTT. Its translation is CSAEPGGFEDTQYF.

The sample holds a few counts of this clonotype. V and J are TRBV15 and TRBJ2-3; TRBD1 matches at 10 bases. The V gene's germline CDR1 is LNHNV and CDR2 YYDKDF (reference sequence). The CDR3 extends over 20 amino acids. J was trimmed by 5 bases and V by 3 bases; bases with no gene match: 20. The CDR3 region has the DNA TGTGCCACCAGCAGGCAATTTCTACCCGGGACAGGGGACCTCGGAGATACGCAGTATTTT. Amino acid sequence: CATSRQFLPGTGDLGDTQYF.

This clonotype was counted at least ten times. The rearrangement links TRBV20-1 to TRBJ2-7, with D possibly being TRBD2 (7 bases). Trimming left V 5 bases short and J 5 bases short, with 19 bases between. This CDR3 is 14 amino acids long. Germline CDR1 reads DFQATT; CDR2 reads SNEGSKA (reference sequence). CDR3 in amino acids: CSAHPGGGAHEQYF. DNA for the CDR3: TGCAGTGCTCACCCTGGGGGGGGGGCCCACGAGCAGTACTTC.

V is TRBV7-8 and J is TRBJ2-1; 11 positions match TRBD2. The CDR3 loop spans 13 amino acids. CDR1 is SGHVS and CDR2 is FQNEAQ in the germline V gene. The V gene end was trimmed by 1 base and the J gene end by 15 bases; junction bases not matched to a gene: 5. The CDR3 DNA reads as TGTGCCAGCAGCTTAGGGTCTAGCGGGGGGTGGTTCTTC. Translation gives CASSLGSSGGWFF.

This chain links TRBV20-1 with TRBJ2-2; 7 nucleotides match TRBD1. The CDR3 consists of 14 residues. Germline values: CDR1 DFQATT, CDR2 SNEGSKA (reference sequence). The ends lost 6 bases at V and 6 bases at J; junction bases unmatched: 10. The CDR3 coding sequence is TGCAGTGCGGACCACAGGGGACGGGCCGGGGAGCTGTTTTTT. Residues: CSADHRGRAGELFF.

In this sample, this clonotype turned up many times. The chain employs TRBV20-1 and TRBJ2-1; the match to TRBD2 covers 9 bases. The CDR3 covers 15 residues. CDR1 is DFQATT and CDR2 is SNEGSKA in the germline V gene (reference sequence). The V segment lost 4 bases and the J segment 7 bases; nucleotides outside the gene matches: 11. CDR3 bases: TGCAGTGCTACCCCAGCGGGGGGTTTAAGGAATGAGCAGTTCTTC. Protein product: CSATPAGGLRNEQFF.

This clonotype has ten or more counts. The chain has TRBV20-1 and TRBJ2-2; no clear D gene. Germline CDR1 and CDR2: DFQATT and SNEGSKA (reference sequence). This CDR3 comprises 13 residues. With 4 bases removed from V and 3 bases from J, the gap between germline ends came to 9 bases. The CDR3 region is CSAKDVYTGELFF. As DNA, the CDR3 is TGCAGTGCTAAGGACGTCTACACCGGGGAGCTGTTTTTT.

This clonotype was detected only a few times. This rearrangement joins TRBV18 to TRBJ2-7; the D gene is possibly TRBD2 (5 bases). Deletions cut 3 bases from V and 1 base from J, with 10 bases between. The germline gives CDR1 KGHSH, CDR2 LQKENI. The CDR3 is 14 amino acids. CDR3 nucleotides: TGTGCCAGCTCACCCCCGGGGAAGTCCTACGAGCAGTACTTC. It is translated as CASSPPGKSYEQYF.

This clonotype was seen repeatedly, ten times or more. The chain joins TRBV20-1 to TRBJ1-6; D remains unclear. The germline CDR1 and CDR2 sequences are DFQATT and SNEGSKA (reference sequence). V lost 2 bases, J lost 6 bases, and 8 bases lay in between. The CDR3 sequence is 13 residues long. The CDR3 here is CSARQDANSPLHF. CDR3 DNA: TGCAGTGCTAGACAGGATGCTAATTCACCCCTCCACTTT.

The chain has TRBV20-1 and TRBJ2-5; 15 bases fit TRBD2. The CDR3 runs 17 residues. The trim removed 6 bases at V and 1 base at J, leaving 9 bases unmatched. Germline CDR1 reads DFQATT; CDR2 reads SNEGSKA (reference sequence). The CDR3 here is CSARPGLAGGLQETQYF. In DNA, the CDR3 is TGCAGTGCCCGCCCGGGACTAGCGGGGGGCCTCCAAGAGACCCAGTACTTC.

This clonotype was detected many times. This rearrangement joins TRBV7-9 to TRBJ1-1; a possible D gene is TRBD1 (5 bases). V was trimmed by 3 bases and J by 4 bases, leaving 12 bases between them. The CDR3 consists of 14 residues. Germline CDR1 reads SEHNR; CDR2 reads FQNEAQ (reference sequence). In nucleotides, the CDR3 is TGTGCCAGCAGCTTCTTGGGGGGGGTCACTGAAGCTTTCTTT. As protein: CASSFLGGVTEAFF.

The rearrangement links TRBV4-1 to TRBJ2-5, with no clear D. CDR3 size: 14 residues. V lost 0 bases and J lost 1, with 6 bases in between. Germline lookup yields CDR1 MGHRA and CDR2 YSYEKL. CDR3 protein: CASSQESAQETQYF. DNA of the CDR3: TGCGCCAGCAGCCAAGAGTCCGCCCAAGAGACCCAGTACTTC.

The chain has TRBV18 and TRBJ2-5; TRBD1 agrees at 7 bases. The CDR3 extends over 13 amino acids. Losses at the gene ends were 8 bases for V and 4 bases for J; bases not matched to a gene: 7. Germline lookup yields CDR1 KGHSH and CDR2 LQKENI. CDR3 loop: CASHDRVAETQYF. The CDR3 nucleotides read TGTGCCAGCCACGACAGGGTCGCAGAGACCCAGTACTTC.

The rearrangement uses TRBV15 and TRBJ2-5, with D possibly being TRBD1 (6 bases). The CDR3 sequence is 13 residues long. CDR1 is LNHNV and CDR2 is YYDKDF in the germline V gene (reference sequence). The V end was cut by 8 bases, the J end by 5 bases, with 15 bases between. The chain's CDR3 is CATALGAIETQYF. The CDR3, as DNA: TGTGCCACCGCGTTGGGGGCTATTGAGACCCAGTACTTC.

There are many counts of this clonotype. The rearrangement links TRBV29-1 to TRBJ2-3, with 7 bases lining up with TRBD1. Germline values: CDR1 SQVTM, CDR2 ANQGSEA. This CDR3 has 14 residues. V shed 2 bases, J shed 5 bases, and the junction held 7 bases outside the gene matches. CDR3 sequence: CSVEQTGSGDTQYF. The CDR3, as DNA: TGCAGCGTTGAACAGACAGGGTCGGGAGATACGCAGTATTTT.

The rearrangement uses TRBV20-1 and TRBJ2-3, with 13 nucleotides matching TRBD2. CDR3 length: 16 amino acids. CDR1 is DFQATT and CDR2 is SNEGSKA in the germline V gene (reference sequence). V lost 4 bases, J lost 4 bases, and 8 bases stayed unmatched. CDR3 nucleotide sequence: TGCAGTGCTAACCCAACTAGCGGGGGGGCCCCAGATACGCAGTATTTT. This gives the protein CSANPTSGGAPDTQYF.

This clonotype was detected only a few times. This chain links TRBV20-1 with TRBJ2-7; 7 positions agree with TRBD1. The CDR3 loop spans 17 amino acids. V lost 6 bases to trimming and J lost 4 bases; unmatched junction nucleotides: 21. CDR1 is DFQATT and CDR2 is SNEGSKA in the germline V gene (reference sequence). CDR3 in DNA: TGCAGTGCCCCAAATGTGAGACGGGACAGATTAGTTTACGAGCAGTACTTC. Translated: CSAPNVRRDRLVYEQYF.

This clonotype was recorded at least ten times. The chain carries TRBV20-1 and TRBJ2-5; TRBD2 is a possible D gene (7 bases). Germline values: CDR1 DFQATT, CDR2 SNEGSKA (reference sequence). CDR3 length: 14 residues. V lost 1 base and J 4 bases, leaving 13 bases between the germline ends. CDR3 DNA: TGCAGTGCTAGAGGGGAGGGGGTTCTAGAGACCCAGTACTTC. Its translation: CSARGEGVLETQYF.

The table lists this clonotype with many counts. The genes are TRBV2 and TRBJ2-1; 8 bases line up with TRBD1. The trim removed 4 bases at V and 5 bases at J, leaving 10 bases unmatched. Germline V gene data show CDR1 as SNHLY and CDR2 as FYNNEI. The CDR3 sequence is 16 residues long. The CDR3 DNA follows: TGTGCCAGCAGTGGGATCTGGACAGGGTCGAACAATGAGCAGTTCTTC. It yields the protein CASSGIWTGSNNEQFF.

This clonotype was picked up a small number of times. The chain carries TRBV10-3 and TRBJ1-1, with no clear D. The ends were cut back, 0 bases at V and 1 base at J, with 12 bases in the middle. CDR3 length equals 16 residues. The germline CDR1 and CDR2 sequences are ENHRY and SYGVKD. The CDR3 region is CAISESKRVWNTEAFF. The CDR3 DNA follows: TGTGCCATCAGTGAGTCGAAGAGGGTGTGGAACACTGAAGCTTTCTTT.

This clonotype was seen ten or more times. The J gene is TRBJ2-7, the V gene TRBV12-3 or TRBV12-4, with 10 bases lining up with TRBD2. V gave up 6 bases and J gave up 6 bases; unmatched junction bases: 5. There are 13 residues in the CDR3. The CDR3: CASRSGGASEQYF. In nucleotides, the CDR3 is TGTGCCAGCAGAAGCGGGGGGGCGTCCGAGCAGTACTTC.